The present T cell receptor (beta chain) was sequenced within a study of cytomegalovirus exposure and HLA in healthy donors (dated by TCRdb to the late 2010s). As for the study more broadly: According to an earlier analysis of 450 to 650 of the donors, about 179 million T cells yielded over 100 million unique TCR beta sequences and approximately 300 Gb of sequence data. High-throughput TCR immunosequencing, statistical association of individual TCRs with disease status, and machine learning were combined to predict cytomegalovirus infection status. The study aimed to test whether cataloging public T cell receptors could reveal signatures of past pathogen exposure. HLA typing covered class I and class II loci at four-digit resolution. Rather than using new phenotypic data, the later analysis identified candidate immune exposures from TCR beta sequences and from how often those sequences occurred across donors. An early release that covered about 600 HLA-typed donors contained approximately 300 gigabases of sequencing data and 75 million to 100 million unique TCR sequences. Donor age, sex, ethnicity and CMV serostatus were compiled together with the repertoire data. Typing coverage varied by locus: about 629-630 donors for A, B, C, DRB1 and DQB1; roughly 560 for DQA1; about 600 for DPA1; roughly 450 for DPB1. An earlier analysis of fewer than 700 of the donors applied high-throughput TCR beta sequencing to assess whether each TCR beta V gene segment acted as functional or pseudogenic. In a later genetic analysis, genome-wide SNP genotypes for about three fifths of the roughly 670 donors were used, and that subset was treated as a discovery cohort. Using immunosequencing, the study profiled T cell repertoires from roughly 650 subjects and related those repertoires to cytomegalovirus serostatus. A later analysis re-examined previously published TCR beta repertoires from over 500 donors and added high-resolution HLA genotyping to investigate patterns of TCR occurrence. About 5 DR-DQ haplotypes were handled as single units for association and clustering, since linkage in the cohort was strong. Besides the first cohort of roughly 700 subjects, a separate validation cohort made up of over 95 different subjects was used. All discovery cohort repertoires had been generated on a single sequencing platform. The genetic ancestry cluster associated with self-reported Caucasian donors included roughly 84% of the 300 to 450 genotyped donors. Among some 400 genotyped donors of the cohort, an average of approximately 250,000 unique TCR beta nucleotide sequences were sequenced per donor, about a sixth of them non-productive. Study-wide conclusions, independent of this receptor: A total of 150 to 200 TCR beta chains were listed by the study as associated with cytomegalovirus. In a later genetic analysis, a missense DCLRE1C variant was associated with V-gene and J-gene trimming of TCR beta chains, and the association was replicated in an independent cohort. For the cohort, immune exposure information was limited to CMV serostatus. Compared with the roughly 700-donor mean, donors in an Asian-associated ancestry cluster had fewer N-insertions in productive TCRs, according to a later genetic analysis. Several of the top co-occurrence clusters appeared to be linked to parvovirus B19, influenza, CMV and Epstein-Barr virus, according to a later analysis. A later analysis found that most CMV-associated TCR beta chains appeared HLA-restricted, with HLA associations seemingly driven largely by CMV exposure. HLA typing was unavailable for some donors at each locus, so association tests used only the typed subset. Some IMGT-functional V segments, including TRBV6-2 and TRBV6-3, could not be told apart with the 87-base-pair reads, so those segments were excluded. In a later analysis, HLA-associated TCR beta chains were found to be more clonally expanded and to have lower generation probabilities than equally common non-associated chains. Cytomegalovirus status was reported to be diagnosed by the classifier with high specificity and sensitivity in both the original and validation cohorts. A later analysis associated some 17,000 TCR beta sequences with specific HLA alleles at a false discovery rate of 0.05. Linkage disequilibrium might explain the correlated functional status among segregating V segments, but an unknown experimental factor could not be excluded. In a later analysis, the rate of TCR association differed among HLA loci, with DRB1 alleles having the most associated TCRs and HLA-C alleles having the fewest. In an earlier analysis of 587 of the donors, most TCR beta V segments appeared in productive rearrangements about 87% or about 30% of the time, broadly matching IMGT annotations. Strong co-occurrence of HLA alleles, especially DR and DQ, made assigning TCR associations to individual alleles difficult. Sequencing depth was assumed to be roughly uniform across donors in the presence/absence analyses, though that assumption may not hold. The authors suggested that the approach could potentially be generalized to other disease states and immunological phenotypes. The sequencing pipeline was judged likely to have produced a cluster of highly shared sequence variants as a technical artifact. A further reported finding was that TCR beta sequences accurately predicted the HLA-A and HLA-B alleles for most subjects in the first cohort. While some public TCRs were present in many individuals, most TCR sequences turned up only very rarely across donors. The cohort was sequenced for TCR beta chains only, and without alpha or paired-chain data the features that could be detected were limited. Over 15 rarely observed V segments, including chromosome 9 orphons, were excluded from the earlier analysis of several hundred of the donors because counts were too low. A few of the identified cytomegalovirus-associated TCR beta chains were confirmed in vitro to be specific for cytomegalovirus antigens.

On this clone: Its antigen is not yet known. No much larger clone exists at a distance of one base, and base qualities are not known.

The protocol used for the library was the immunoSEQ multiplex PCR assay. The multiplex PCR relied on a mix of 60 forward primers for TCR Vbeta segments and 13 reverse primers for TCR Jbeta segments. A multiplex PCR assay on genomic DNA amplified the CDR3 region of rearranged TCR beta genes. The Illumina HiSeq System was used to sequence the amplified TCR beta libraries as 87-base-pair reads. As for the authors' bioinformatics: Across the 600 to 700 repertoires, a later analysis counted roughly 77 million unique TCR beta chains, some 11 million of which were shared by at least two donors. To remove PCR and sequencing errors, raw reads were error-corrected and collapsed into unique sequences using a nearest-neighbor algorithm that merged closely related sequences. To assign V, D and J gene segments, CDR3 sequences were aligned to IMGT reference sequences. For a sequence to be retained, a match of at least six nucleotides was required to both a V gene segment and a J gene segment. A rearrangement was called productive if the CDR3 had no stop codons and remained in frame with V and J, and every other rearrangement was called non-productive. CDR3 was defined according to IMGT convention as the region running from the second conserved V-encoded cysteine to the conserved J-encoded phenylalanine. In an earlier analysis of around 600 of the donors, sequences lacking an unambiguous match to a single V gene segment were excluded. In an earlier analysis of about 590 of the donors, a V segment was called functional when productive rearrangements were above 56.7%, and segregating when the standard deviation between donors exceeded 5%. A statistical classification framework was developed to diagnose cytomegalovirus status using the catalog of TCR beta chain sequences. In a later analysis, TCR nucleotide sequences were compared against IMGT/GENE-DB human TR gene sequences so that V and J genes could be assigned. In a later analysis, CDR3 sequences and most-parsimonious VDJ recombination scenarios were assigned using the TCRdist pipeline. In a later analysis, each TCR beta chain was defined by its CDR3 amino acid sequence together with its V-gene family, and reads without a unique V-gene family were excluded. To address suspected cross-contamination and a sequencing artifact, a later analysis removed over 500 highly shared, low-generation-probability nucleotide sequences. For each public chain, a later analysis derived a clonal expansion index from normalized ranks of inferred template counts within each repertoire. Generation probabilities in a later analysis came from a VDJ recombination model fitted to out-of-frame rearrangements, and those results were checked against IGoR. In a later analysis, hypergeometric tests were used to score TCR-TCR, TCR-HLA and TCR-CMV co-occurrence, with a repertoire-size bias correction applied to TCR pairs. A later analysis estimated false discovery rates by permuting HLA or CMV assignments 20 times. In a later analysis, co-occurring TCRs were grouped using DBSCAN, with TCRdist sequence similarity added in when clustering inside HLA-allele-positive subsets. Repertoires with fewer than 30,000 or more than 120,000 public chains, plus five repertoires with anomalous nucleotide sharing, were excluded from co-occurrence clustering. TCRdb limited this immuneACCESS table to in-frame rearrangements with V and J called. A share of clones is missing; checked studies link under half to unresolved V genes, and the rest is unexplained. That table is the source of V, J and clone size, and D and trimming were worked out from the DNA. In all, the sample holds around 100,000 clones, and 60% to 80% of those were seen once. The ten largest clones take up roughly 5% of the sample.

The cohort comprised 666 healthy bone marrow donors. All cohort members were sampled while nominally healthy, although unrecorded immune exposures were likely present. The donor was CMV seropositive and was included in the group of about 290 seropositive cohort members. Every donor gave a peripheral blood sample, and the peripheral blood mononuclear cells from that sample were used for TCR beta sequencing. The Qiagen DNeasy Blood Extraction Kit was used to extract genomic DNA from the blood cell samples. CDR1 SGHTA and CDR2 FQGNSA were looked up in the germline V gene. CDR3 length: 14 amino acids, cysteine to phenylalanine. The sequence is cut down to CDR3 DNA, 42 bases in frame from base 1. Clipping removes 5 bases from V and 4 bases from J, with 6 as the unmatched junction base count.

The sequenced material came from PBMCs. The receptor was isolated from a man aged 55 to 70 in good health and CMV-seropositive. The chain was built from TRBV7-2 and TRBJ2-7, with 9 bases in between that match TRBD1. The CDR3 here reads CASSPGQGTYEQYF. The sequenced DNA: TGTGCCAGCAGCCCGGGACAGGGAACTTACGAGCAGTACTTC.